This TCR beta chain was captured in a study of T cell repertoires in cytomegalovirus infection. Study summary: CMV infection plus the matching HLA type was flagged by public TCR beta signatures.

The germline V and J ends were trimmed by 2 bases and 7 bases, with 17 bases remaining between them. Germline values: CDR1 SGHTA, CDR2 FQGNSA. The CDR3 covers 15 residues. This clonotype has more than one count but fewer than ten. The target antigen is unknown. TCRdb reanalysed the reads using MiXCR and keeps one entry per CDR3 protein. The data hold 650,000 to 900,000 distinct CDR3 sequences, with approximately 32% observed a single time. Study-wide results and caveats: HLA-C-restricted CMV clonotypes gave the most frequent clonotype in two of eight donors. Totalled public TCR beta family frequency picked out people who carried CMV plus the relevant HLA.

The sequence was collected from a human donor in good health (CMV status not recorded). Some clones in this sample may be carry-over from other donors' samples. V gene TRBV7-2 combines with J gene TRBJ1-2; perhaps TRBD1 as D (6 bases). The sample was cultured CD8+ T cells from PBMCs, taken from culture after CMV antigen stimulation. Here the CDR3 reads CASSLTPGGLAGYTF. The CDR3 nucleotides read TGTGCCAGCAGCTTAACCCCCGGGGGGCTTGCTGGCTACACCTTC.